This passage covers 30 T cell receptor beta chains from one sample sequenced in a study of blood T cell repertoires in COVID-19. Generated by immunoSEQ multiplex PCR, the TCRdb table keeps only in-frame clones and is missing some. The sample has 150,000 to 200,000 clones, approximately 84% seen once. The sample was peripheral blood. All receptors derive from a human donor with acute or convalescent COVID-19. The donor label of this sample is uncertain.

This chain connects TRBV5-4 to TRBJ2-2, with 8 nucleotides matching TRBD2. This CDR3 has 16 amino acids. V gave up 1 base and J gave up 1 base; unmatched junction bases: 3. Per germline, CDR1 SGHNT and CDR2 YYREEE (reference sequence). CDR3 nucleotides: TGTGCCAGCAGCTTGCCGGGACTAGAGAACACCGGGGAGCTGTTTTTT. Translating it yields CASSLPGLENTGELFF.

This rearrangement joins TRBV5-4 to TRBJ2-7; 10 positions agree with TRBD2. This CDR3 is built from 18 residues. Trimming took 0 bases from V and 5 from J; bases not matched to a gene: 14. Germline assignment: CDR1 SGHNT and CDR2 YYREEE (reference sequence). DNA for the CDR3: TGTGCCAGCAGCTTGGGCCTTAGCGGGAGGTCCACAGACAACGAGCAGTACTTC. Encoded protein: CASSLGLSGRSTDNEQYF.

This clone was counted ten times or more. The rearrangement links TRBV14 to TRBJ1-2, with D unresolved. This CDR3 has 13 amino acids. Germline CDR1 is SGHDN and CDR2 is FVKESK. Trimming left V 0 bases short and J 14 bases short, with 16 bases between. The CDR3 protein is CASSQEEAGGKTF. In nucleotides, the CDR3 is TGTGCCAGCAGCCAAGAGGAGGCAGGTGGGAAAACCTTC.

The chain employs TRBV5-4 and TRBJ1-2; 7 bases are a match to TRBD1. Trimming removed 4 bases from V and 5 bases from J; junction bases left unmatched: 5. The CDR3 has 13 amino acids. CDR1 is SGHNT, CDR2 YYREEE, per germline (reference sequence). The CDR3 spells CASSRGQEYGYTF. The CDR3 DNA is TGTGCCAGCAGCAGAGGACAGGAATATGGCTACACCTTC. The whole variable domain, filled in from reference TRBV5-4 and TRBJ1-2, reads ETGVTQSPTHLIKTRGQQVTLRCSSQSGHNTVSWYQQALGQGPQFIFQYYREEENGRGNFPPRFSGLQFPNYSSELNVNALELDDSALYLCASSRGQEYGYTFGSGTRLTVV.

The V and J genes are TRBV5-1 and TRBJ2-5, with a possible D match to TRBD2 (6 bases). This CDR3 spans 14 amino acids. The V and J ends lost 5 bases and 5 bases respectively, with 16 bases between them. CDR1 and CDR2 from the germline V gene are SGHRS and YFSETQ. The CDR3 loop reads CASSDPGGAETQYF. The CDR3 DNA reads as TGCGCCAGCAGTGACCCCGGGGGTGCTGAGACCCAGTACTTC.

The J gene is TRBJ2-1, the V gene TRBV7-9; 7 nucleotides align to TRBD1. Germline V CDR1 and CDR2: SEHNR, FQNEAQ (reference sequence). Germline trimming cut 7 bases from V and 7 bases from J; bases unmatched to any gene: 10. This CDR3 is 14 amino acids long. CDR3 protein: CASNLGTAINEQFF. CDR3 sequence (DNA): TGTGCCAGCAACCTTGGGACAGCGATTAATGAGCAGTTCTTC. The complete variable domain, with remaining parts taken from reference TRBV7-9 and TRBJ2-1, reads DTGVSQNPRHKITKRGQNVTFRCDPISEHNRLYWYRQTLGQGPEFLTYFQNEAQLEKSRLLSDRFSAERPKGSFSTLEIQRTEQGDSAMYLCASNLGTAINEQFFGPGTRLTVL.

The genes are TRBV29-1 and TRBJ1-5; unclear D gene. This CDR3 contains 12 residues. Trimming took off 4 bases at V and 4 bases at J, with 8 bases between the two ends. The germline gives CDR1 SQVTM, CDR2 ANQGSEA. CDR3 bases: TGCAGCGTTGGAGGAGGTAATCAGCCCCAGCATTTT. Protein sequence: CSVGGGNQPQHF.

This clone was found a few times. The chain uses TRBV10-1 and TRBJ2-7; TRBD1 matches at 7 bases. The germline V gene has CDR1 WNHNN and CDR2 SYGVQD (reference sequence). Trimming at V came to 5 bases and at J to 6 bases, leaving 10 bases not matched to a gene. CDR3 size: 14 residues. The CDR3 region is CASSRKSRDSEQYF. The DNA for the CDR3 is TGCGCCAGCAGTCGAAAGTCCCGGGACAGCGAGCAGTACTTC.

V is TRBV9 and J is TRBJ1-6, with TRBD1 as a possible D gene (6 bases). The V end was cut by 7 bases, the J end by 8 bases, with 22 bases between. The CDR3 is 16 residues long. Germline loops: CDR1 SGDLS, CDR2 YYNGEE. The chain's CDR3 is CASGLGGHPVDSPLHF. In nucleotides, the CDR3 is TGTGCCAGCGGCCTCGGGGGGCACCCTGTAGATTCACCCCTCCACTTT.

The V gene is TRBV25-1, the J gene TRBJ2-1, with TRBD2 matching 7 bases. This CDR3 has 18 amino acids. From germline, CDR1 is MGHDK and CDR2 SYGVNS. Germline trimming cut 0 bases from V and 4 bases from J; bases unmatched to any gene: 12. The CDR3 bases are TGTGCCAGCAGTGAATATACGGTTGCCGGGGGGAGGTACAATGAGCAGTTCTTC. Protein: CASSEYTVAGGRYNEQFF.

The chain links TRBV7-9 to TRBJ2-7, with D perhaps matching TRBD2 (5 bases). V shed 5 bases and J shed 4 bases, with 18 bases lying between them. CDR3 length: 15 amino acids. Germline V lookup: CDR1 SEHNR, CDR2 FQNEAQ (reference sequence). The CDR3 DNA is TGTGCCAGCAGCCCCTCGACTACGCCTCCTTACGAGCAGTACTTC. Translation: CASSPSTTPPYEQYF. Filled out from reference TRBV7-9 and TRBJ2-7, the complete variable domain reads DTGVSQNPRHKITKRGQNVTFRCDPISEHNRLYWYRQTLGQGPEFLTYFQNEAQLEKSRLLSDRFSAERPKGSFSTLEIQRTEQGDSAMYLCASSPSTTPPYEQYFGPGTRLTVT.

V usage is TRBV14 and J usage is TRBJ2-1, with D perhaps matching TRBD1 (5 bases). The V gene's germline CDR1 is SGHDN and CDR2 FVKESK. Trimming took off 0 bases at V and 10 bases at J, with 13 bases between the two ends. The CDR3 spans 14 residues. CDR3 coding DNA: TGTGCCAGCAGCCAAGATTACAGGTTAGGAGAGCAGTTCTTC. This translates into CASSQDYRLGEQFF.

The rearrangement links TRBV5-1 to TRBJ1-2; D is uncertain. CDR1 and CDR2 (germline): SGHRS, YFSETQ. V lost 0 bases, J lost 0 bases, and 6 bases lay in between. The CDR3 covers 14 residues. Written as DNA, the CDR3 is TGCGCCAGCAGCTTGGAACGGGCTAACTATGGCTACACCTTC. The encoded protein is CASSLERANYGYTF.

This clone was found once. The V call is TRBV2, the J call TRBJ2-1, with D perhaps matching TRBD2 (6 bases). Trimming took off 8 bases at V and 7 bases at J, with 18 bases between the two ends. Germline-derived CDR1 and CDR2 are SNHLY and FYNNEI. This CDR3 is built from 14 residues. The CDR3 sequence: CASGAGRRENEQFF. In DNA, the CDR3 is TGTGCCAGCGGGGCGGGACGTCGTGAAAATGAGCAGTTCTTC.

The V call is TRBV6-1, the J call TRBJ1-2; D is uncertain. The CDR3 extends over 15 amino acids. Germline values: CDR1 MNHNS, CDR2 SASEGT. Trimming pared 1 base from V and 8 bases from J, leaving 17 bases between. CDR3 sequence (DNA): TGTGCCAGCAGTGAAGAAACAGACCTCTCTCCGGGCTACACCTTC. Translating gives CASSEETDLSPGYTF.

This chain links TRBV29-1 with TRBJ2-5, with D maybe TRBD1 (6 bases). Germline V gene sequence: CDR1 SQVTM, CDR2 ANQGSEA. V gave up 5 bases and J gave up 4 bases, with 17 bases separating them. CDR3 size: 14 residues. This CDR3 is CSVPPGAVGETQYF. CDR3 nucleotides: TGCAGCGTTCCACCAGGGGCGGTAGGAGAGACCCAGTACTTC.

The CDR3 nucleotides are TGTGCCTGCTCGGGGGGGGGCACTTACAATGAGCAGTTCTTC. It is translated as CACSGGGTYNEQFF. The J gene is TRBJ2-1, the V gene TRBV30, with 8 nucleotides matching TRBD2. The germline V gene has CDR1 GTSNPN and CDR2 SVGIG (reference sequence). V lost 6 bases, J lost 4 bases, and 8 bases stayed unmatched. This CDR3 spans 14 amino acids.

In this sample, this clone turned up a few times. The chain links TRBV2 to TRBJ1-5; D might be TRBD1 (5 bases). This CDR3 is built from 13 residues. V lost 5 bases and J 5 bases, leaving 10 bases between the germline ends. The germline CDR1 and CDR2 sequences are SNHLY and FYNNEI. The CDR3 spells CASSQDIDQPQHF. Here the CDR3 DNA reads TGTGCCAGCAGTCAGGACATAGATCAGCCCCAGCATTTT.

The CDR3: CASSHVGQGSYEQYF. The DNA of the CDR3 is TGCGCCAGCAGCCACGTCGGACAGGGAAGTTACGAGCAGTACTTC. The chain combines TRBV4-1 with TRBJ2-7; 8 nucleotides align to TRBD1. The J segment lost 4 bases and the V segment lost 3 bases, leaving 8 bases of the junction unmatched. The CDR3 covers 15 residues. CDR1 MGHRA and CDR2 YSYEKL come from the germline V gene.

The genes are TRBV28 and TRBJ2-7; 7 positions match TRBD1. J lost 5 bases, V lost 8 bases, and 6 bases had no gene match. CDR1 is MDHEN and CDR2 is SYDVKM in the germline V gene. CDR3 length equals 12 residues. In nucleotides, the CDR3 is TGTGCCAGCCTAACAGGGGCCCACGAGCAGTACTTC. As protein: CASLTGAHEQYF.

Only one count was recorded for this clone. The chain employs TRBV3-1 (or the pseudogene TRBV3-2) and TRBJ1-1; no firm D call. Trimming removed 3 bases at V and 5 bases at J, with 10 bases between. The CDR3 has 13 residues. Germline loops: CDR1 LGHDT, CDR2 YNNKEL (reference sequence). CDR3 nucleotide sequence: TGTGCCAGCAGCCACCAGAGGCAAACTGAAGCTTTCTTT. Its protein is CASSHQRQTEAFF.

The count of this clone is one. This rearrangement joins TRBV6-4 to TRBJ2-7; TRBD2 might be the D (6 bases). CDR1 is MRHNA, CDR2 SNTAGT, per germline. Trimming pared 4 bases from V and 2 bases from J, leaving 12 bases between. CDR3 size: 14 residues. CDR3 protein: CASSVLPGAYEQYF. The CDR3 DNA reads TGTGCCAGCAGTGTCCTCCCGGGAGCCTACGAGCAGTACTTC.

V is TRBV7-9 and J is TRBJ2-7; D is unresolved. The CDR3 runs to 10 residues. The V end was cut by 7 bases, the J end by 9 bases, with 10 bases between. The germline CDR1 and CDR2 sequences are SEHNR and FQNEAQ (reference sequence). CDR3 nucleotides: TGTGCCAGCATCGCCCCGGGGCAGTACTTC. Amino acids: CASIAPGQYF.

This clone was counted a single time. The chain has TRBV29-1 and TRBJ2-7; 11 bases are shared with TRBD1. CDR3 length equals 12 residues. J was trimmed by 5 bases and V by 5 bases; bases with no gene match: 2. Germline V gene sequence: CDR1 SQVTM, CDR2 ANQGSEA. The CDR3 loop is CSVRTGGNEQYF. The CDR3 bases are TGCAGCGTTAGGACAGGGGGCAACGAGCAGTACTTC.

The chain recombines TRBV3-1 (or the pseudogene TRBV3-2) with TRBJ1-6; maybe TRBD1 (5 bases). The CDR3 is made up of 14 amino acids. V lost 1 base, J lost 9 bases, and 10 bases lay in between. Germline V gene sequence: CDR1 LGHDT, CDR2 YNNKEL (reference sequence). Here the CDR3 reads CASSQGRGGSPLHF. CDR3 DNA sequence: TGTGCCAGCAGCCAAGGGAGGGGAGGTTCACCCCTCCACTTT.

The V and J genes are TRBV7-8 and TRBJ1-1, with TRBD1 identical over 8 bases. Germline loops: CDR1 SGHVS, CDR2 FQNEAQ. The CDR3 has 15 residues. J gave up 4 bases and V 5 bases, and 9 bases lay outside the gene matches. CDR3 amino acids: CASSPRGDRGTEAFF. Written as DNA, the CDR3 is TGTGCCAGCAGCCCACGGGGCGACAGGGGCACTGAAGCTTTCTTT.

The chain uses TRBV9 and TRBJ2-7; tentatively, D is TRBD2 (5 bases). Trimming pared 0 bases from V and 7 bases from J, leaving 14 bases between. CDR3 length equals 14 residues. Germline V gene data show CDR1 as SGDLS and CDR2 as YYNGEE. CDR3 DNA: TGTGCCAGCAGCGTAGGTCCAAAACGGGAAGAGCAGTACTTC. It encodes CASSVGPKREEQYF.

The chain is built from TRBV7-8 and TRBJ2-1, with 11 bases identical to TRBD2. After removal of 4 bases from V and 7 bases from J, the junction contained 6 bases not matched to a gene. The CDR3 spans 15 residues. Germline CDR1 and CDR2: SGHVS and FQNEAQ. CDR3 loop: CASSSLAGVPNEQFF. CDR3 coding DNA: TGTGCCAGCAGCTCACTAGCGGGGGTTCCGAATGAGCAGTTCTTC.

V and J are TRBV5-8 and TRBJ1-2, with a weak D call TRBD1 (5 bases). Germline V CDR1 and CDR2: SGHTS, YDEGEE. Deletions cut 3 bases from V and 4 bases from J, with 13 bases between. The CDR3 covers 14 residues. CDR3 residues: CASSSKTALYGYTF. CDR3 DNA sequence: TGTGCCAGCAGCTCAAAGACAGCCCTCTATGGCTACACCTTC.

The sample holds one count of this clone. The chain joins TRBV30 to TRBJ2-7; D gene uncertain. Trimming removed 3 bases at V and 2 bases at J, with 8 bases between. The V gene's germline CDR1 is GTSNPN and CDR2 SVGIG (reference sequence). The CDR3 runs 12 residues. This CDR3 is CAWSERPYEQYF. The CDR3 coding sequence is TGTGCCTGGAGCGAGCGCCCCTACGAGCAGTACTTC.